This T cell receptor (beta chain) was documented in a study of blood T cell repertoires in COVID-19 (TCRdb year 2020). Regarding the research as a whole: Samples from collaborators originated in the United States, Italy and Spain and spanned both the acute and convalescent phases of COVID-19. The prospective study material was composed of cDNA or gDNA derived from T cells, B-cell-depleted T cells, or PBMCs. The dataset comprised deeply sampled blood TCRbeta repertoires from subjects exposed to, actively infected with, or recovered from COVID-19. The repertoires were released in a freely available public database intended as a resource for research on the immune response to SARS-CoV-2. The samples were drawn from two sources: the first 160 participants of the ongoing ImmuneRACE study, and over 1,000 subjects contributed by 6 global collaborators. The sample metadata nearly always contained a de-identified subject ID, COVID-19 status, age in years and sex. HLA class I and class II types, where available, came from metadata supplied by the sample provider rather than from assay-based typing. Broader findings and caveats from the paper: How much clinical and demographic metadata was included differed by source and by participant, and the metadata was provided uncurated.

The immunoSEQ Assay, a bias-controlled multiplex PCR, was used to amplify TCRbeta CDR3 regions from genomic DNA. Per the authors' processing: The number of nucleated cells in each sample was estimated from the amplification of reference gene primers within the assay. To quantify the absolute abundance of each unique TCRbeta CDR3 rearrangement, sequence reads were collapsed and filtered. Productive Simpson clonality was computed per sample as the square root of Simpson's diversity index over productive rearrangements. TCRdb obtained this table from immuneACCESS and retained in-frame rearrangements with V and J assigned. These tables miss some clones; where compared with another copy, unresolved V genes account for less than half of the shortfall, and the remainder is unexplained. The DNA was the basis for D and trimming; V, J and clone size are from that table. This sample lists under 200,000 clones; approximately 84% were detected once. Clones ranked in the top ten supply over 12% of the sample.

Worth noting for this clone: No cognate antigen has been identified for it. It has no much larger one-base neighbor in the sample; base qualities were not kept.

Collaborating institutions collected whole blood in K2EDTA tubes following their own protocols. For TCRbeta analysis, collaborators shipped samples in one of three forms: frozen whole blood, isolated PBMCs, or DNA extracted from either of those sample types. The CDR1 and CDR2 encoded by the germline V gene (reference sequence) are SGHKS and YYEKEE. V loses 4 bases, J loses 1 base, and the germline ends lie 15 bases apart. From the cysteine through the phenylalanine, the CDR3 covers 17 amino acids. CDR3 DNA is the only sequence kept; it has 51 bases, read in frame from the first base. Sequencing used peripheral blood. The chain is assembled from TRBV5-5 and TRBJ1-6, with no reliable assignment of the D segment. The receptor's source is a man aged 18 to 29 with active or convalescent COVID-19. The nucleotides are TGTGCCAGCAGCGACACCTTTCCGGGATCCTATAATTCACCCCTCCACTTT. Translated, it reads CASSDTFPGSYNSPLHF.